This TCR beta chain was retrieved from a study of T cells in Graves' hyperthyroidism and ophthalmopathy. Regarding the study as a whole: In validation, the model predicted ophthalmopathy. These predictions came a median approximately six months before onset. Most clonotypes that expanded in the thyroid above 0.001 also showed up in blood. Stable hyperthyroidism was told apart from ophthalmopathy by a model built on 13 V-J features.

Concerning this clonotype: Its target is not known.

Amplification targeted TCR beta CDR3 regions from RNA transcripts. In the first-round RT-PCR of the TCR CDR3, the HTBI primer set was used. One entry per CDR3 protein results from TCRdb running MiXCR on the multiplex PCR reads. The sample holds about 570,000 distinct CDR3 sequences, about 45% seen once. The specimen was peripheral blood or thyroid tissue (not recorded which). This receptor was taken from an adult woman with Graves' disease, either hyperthyroidism or ophthalmopathy (not recorded which).

DNA of the CDR3: TGTGCCAGCAGCGTGATGGGGGGGAGCACAGATACGCAGTATTTT. Its translation is CASSVMGGSTDTQYF. The chain employs TRBV9 and TRBJ2-3; TRBD2 matches at 7 bases. V was pared by 2 bases and J by 0 bases, with 3 bases of the junction left unmatched. This CDR3 contains 15 residues. Germline assignment: CDR1 SGDLS and CDR2 YYNGEE.